This T cell receptor (beta chain) was sequenced during a study of spatial heterogeneity in lung cancer. About the research overall: Researchers sequenced follow-up PBMC samples if they had them, and these came a median of approximately 2 years after resection.

CDR1 and CDR2 (germline): LGHNA, YSLEER. Trimming removed 0 bases at V and 1 base at J, with 12 bases between. The CDR3 extends over 16 amino acids. This clonotype was seen a handful of times. TCRdb re-analysed the 5' RACE reads in MiXCR, keeping a single row per CDR3 protein. This sample has about 94,000 distinct CDR3 sequences, with just under 20% found just once. As for time point: blood at routine non-recurrence follow-up after resection. The clonotype comes from a male donor with early-stage non-small cell lung cancer. The source material was PBMCs, sampled at follow-up. The chain links TRBV4-3 to TRBJ2-5; D could derive from TRBD1 or TRBD2 (5 bases each). The CDR3 bases are TGCGCCAGCAGCCAAGATCCTTCTGGGGGCCAAGAGACCCAGTACTTC. Translation: CASSQDPSGGQETQYF.